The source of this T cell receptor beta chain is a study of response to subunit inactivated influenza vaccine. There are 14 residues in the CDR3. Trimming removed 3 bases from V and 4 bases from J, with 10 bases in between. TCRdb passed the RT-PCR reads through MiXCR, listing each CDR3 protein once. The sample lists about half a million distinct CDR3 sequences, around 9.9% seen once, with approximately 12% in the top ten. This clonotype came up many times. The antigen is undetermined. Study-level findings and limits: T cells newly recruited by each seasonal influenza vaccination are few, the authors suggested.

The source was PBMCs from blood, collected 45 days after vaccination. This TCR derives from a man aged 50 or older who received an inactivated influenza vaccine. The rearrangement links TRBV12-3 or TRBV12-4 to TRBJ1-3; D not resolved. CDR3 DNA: TGTGCCAGCAGTTTGGGAAGAACGGGAAACACCATATATTTT. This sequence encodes CASSLGRTGNTIYF.